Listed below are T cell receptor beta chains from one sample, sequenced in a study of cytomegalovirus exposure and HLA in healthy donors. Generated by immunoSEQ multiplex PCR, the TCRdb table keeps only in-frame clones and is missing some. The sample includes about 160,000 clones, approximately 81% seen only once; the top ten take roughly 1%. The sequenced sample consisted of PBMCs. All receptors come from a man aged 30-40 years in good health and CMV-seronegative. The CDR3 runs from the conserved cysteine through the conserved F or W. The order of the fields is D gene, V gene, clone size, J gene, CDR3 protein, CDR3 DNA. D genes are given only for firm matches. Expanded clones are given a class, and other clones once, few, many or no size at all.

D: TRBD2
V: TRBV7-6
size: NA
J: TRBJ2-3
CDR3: CASSFTSGTTGDTQYF
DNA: TGTGCCAGCAGCTTTACTAGCGGAACCACCGGAGATACGCAGTATTTT

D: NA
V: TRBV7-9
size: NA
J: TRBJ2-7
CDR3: CASSLETDTHEQYF
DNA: TGTGCCAGCAGCTTAGAAACAGACACCCACGAGCAGTACTTC

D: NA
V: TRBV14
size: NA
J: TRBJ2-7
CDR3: CASSQDRRLAIYEQYF
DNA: TGTGCCAGCAGCCAAGATCGGAGGCTAGCGATATACGAGCAGTACTTC

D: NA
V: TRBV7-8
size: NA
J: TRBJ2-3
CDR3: CASSLEVAGGRTDTQYF
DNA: TGTGCCAGCAGCTTAGAGGTGGCAGGTGGGCGCACAGATACGCAGTATTTT

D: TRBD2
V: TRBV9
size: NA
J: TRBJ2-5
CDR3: CASSAGAGVGETQYF
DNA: TGTGCCAGCAGCGCAGGAGCGGGAGTGGGAGAGACCCAGTACTTC

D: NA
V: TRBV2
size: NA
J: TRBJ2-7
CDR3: CASNRGGSYEQYF
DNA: TGTGCCAGCAACAGGGGGGGATCCTACGAGCAGTACTTC

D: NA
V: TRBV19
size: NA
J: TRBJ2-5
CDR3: CASSIWDNQETQYF
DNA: TGTGCCAGTAGTATTTGGGACAACCAAGAGACCCAGTACTTC

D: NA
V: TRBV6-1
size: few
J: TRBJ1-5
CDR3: CASSVSSGHINQPQHF
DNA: TGTGCCAGCAGTGTATCCTCGGGACACATCAATCAGCCCCAGCATTTT

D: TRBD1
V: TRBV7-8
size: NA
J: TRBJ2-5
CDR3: CASSLGRGTGKKGTQYF
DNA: TGTGCCAGCAGCTTAGGACGCGGGACAGGGAAAAAAGGGACCCAGTACTTC

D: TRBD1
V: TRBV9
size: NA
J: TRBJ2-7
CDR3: CASSVEDRGGEQYF
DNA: TGTGCCAGCAGCGTGGAGGACAGGGGAGGAGAGCAGTACTTC

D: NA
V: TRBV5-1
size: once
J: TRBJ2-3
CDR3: CASSLGLLGDTQYF
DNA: TGCGCCAGCAGCCTCGGACTTCTTGGGGATACGCAGTATTTT

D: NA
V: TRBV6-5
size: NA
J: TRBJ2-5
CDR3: CASSYSIGGGTQYF
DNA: TGTGCCAGCAGTTACTCGATAGGGGGGGGGACCCAGTACTTC

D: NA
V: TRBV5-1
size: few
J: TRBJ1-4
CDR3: CASSLDRVEKLFF
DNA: TGCGCCAGCAGCTTGGACAGGGTTGAAAAACTGTTTTTT

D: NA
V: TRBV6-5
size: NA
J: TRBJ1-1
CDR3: CASRAELVWEAFF
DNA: TGTGCCAGCAGGGCTGAATTGGTTTGGGAAGCTTTCTTT

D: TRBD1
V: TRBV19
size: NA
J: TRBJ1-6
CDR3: CASSTDRGNSPLHF
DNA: TGTGCCAGTAGCACAGACAGGGGCAATTCACCCCTCCACTTT

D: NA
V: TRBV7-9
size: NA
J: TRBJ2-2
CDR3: CASGPWTENTGELFF
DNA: TGTGCCAGCGGGCCTTGGACAGAGAACACCGGGGAGCTGTTTTTT

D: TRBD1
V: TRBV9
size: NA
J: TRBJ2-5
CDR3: CASSPSLRRQGRETQYF
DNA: TGTGCCAGCAGCCCAAGTCTTAGGAGACAGGGAAGGGAGACCCAGTACTTC

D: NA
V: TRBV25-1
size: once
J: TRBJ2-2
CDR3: CASSDSGGKNTGELFF
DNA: TGTGCCAGCAGTGACAGCGGCGGGAAGAACACCGGGGAGCTGTTTTTT

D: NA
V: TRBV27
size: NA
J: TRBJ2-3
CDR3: CASSFSYPGLRTDTQYF
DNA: TGTGCCAGCAGTTTCTCGTACCCGGGACTTCGCACAGATACGCAGTATTTT

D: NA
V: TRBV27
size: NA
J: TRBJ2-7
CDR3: CASSPTTHGYEQYF
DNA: TGTGCCAGCAGTCCCACCACCCACGGTTACGAGCAGTACTTC

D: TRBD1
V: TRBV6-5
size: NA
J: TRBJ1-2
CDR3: CASSRTGSYGYTF
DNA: TGTGCCAGCAGTCGGACAGGGTCCTATGGCTACACCTTC

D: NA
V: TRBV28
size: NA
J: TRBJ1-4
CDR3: CASSYRGPRLFF
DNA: TGTGCCAGCAGTTACCGCGGCCCACGACTGTTTTTT

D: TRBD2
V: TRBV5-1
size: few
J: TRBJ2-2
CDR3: CASRNSGVNTGELFF
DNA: TGCGCCAGCAGAAATAGCGGGGTGAACACCGGGGAGCTGTTTTTT

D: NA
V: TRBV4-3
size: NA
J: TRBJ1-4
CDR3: CASSQAPMAGRSEKLFF
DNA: TGCGCCAGCAGCCAAGCCCCCATGGCAGGGAGGAGTGAAAAACTGTTTTTT

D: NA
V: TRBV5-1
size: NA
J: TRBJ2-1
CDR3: CASSLVTGDSYNEQFF
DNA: TGCGCCAGCAGCTTGGTTACGGGGGACTCCTACAATGAGCAGTTCTTC

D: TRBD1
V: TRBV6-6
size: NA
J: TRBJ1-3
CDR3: CASRTGTGGRNTIYF
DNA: TGTGCCAGCAGGACCGGGACAGGGGGAAGGAACACCATATATTTT

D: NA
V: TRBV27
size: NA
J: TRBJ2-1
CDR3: CASSSREMFYNEQFF
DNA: TGTGCCAGCAGCTCTCGGGAGATGTTCTACAATGAGCAGTTCTTC

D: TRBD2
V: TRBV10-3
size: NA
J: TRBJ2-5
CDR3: CAISELAGVGTQYF
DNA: TGTGCCATCAGTGAACTAGCGGGGGTAGGGACCCAGTACTTC

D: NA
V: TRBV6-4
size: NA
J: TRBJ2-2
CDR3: CASSAENTGELFF
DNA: TGTGCCAGCAGCGCGGAGAACACCGGGGAGCTGTTTTTT

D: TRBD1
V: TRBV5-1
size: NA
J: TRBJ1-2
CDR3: CASSFTGDADYGYTF
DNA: TGCGCCAGCAGCTTCACAGGGGATGCCGACTATGGCTACACCTTC

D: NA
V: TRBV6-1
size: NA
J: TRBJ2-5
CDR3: CASKDSLETQYF
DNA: TGTGCCAGCAAGGACAGCCTGGAGACCCAGTACTTC

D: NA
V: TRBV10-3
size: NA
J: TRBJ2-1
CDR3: CAISEPRRRNEQFF
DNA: TGTGCCATCAGTGAGCCGAGGAGGCGGAATGAGCAGTTCTTC

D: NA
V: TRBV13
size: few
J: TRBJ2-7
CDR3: CASSLGRIGAYEQYF
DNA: TGTGCCAGCAGCTTAGGCCGGATCGGGGCCTACGAGCAGTACTTC

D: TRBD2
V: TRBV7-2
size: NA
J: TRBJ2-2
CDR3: CASSLGLLAGRVGTGELFF
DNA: TGTGCCAGCAGCTTAGGGCTTCTAGCGGGAAGGGTTGGAACCGGGGAGCTGTTTTTT

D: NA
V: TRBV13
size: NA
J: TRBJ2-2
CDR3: CASSSPDSNTGELFF
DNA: TGTGCCAGCAGCTCGCCGGACAGTAACACCGGGGAGCTGTTTTTT

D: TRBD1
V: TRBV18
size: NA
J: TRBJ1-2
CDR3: CASSPPDRGLHGYTF
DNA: TGTGCCAGCTCACCACCTGACAGGGGGCTGCATGGCTACACCTTC

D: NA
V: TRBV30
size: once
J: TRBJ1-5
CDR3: CAWSDGGGVQPQHF
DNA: TGTGCCTGGAGTGACGGGGGTGGCGTTCAGCCCCAGCATTTT

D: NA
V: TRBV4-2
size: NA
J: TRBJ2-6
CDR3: CASSQEGAASGANVLTF
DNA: TGTGCCAGCAGCCAAGAGGGTGCGGCTTCTGGGGCCAACGTCCTGACTTTC

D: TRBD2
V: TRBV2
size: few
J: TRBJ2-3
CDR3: CASSAGLAGASDTQYF
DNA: TGTGCCAGCAGTGCCGGACTAGCGGGGGCTTCAGATACGCAGTATTTT

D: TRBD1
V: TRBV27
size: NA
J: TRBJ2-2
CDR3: CASVDRLNTGELFF
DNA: TGTGCCAGCGTGGACAGGCTAAACACCGGGGAGCTGTTTTTT

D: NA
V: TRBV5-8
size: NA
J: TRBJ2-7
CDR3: CASSLTGYSYEQYF
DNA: TGTGCCAGCAGCCTAACAGGGTACTCCTACGAGCAGTACTTC

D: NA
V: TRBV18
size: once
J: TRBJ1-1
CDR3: CASSPPTGGWVEAFF
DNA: TGTGCCAGCTCACCACCGACGGGGGGATGGGTTGAAGCTTTCTTT

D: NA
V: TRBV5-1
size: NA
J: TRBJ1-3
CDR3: CASSLAPASGGNTIYF
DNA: TGCGCCAGCAGCTTGGCCCCAGCTTCGGGTGGAAACACCATATATTTT

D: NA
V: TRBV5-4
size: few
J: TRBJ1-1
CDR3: CASSLDGGVGTEAFF
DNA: TGTGCCAGCAGCTTGGATGGAGGGGTTGGAACTGAAGCTTTCTTT

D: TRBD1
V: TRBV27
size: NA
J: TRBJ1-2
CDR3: CASSPTGGYGYTF
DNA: TGTGCCAGCAGTCCAACAGGGGGCTATGGCTACACCTTC

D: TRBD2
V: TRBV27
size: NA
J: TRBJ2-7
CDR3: CASRPSGRYEQYF
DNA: TGTGCCAGCAGACCGAGCGGGAGGTACGAGCAGTACTTC